This TCR beta chain was captured in a study of blood T cell repertoires in COVID-19. The CDR3 has 15 residues. Trimming took 4 bases from V and 7 from J; bases not matched to a gene: 11. The germline CDR1 and CDR2 sequences are MGHDK and SYGVNS. Assay: immunoSEQ multiplex PCR; the TCRdb copy retains only in-frame clones and omits some. The sample lists approximately 100,000 clones, about 89% seen once, with 15% to 20% in the top ten. The sequence derives from a man in his forties or fifties with acute or convalescent COVID-19. Sequencing was performed on peripheral blood. The J gene is TRBJ2-7, the V gene TRBV25-1, with 9 bases fitting TRBD1. CDR3 loop: CASSVGGTGSHEQYF. Written as DNA, the CDR3 is TGTGCCAGCAGTGTGGGGGGGACAGGGTCTCATGAGCAGTACTTC.